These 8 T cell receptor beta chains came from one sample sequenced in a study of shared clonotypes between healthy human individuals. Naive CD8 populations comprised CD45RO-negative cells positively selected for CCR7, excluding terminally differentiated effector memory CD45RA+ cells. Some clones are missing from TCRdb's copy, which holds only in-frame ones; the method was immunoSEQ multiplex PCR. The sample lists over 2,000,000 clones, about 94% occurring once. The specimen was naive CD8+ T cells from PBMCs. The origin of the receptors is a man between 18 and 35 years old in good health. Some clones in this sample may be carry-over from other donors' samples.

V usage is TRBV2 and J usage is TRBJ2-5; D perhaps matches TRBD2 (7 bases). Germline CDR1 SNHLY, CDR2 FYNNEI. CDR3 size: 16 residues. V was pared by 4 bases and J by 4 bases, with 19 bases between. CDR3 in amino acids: CASSAGTGLQGETQYF. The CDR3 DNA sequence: TGTGCCAGCAGTGCAGGGACGGGACTACAGGGAGAGACCCAGTACTTC.

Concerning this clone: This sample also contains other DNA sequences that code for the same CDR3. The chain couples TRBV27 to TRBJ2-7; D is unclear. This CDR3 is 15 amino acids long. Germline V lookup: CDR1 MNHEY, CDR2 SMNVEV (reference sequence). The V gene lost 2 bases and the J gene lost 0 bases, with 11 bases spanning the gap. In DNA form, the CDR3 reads TGTGCCAGCAGTTTAGGGTGGGGTAGCTCCTACGAGCAGTACTTC. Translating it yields CASSLGWGSSYEQYF.

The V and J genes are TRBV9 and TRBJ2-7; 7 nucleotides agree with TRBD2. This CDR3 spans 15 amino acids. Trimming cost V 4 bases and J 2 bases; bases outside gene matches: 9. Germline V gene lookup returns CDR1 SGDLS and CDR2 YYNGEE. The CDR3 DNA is TGTGCCAGCAGCTTATATTCGGGAGGCACCTACGAGCAGTACTTC. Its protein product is CASSLYSGGTYEQYF. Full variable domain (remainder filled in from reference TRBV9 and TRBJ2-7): DSGVTQTPKHLITATGQRVTLRCSPRSGDLSVYWYQQSLDQGLQFLIQYYNGEERAKGNILERFSAQQFPDLHSELNLSSLELGDSALYFCASSLYSGGTYEQYFGPGTRLTVT.

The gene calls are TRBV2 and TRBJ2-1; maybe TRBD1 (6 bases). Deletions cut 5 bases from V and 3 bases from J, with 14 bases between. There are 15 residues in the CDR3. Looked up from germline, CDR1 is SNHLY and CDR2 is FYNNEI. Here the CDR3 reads CASSPPGDIYNEQFF. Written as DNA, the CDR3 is TGTGCCAGCAGTCCCCCCGGGGACATCTACAATGAGCAGTTCTTC.

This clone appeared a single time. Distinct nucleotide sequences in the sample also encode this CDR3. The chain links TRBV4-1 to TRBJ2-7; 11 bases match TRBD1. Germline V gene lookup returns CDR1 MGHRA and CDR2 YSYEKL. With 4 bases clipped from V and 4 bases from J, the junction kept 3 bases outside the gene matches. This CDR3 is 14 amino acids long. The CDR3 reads CASSPGTGGYEQYF. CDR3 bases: TGCGCCAGCAGCCCCGGGACAGGGGGTTACGAGCAGTACTTC.

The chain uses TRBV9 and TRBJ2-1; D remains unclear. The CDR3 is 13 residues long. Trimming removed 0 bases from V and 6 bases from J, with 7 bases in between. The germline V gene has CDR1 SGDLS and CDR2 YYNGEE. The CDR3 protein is CASSVAIGNEQFF. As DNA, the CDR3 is TGTGCCAGCAGCGTAGCTATCGGCAATGAGCAGTTCTTC.

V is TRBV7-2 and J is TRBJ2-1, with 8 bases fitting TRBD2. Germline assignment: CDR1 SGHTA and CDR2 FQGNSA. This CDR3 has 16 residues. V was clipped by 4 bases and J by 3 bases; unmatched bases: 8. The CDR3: CASSSFRTSLYNEQFF. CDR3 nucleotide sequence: TGTGCCAGCAGCTCGTTTCGGACTAGCCTCTACAATGAGCAGTTCTTC.

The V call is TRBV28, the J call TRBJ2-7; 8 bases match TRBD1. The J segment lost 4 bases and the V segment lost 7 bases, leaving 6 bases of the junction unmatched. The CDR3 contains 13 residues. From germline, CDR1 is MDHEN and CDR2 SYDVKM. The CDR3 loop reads CASKTGEGYEQYF. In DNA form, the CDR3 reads TGTGCCAGCAAGACAGGGGAAGGATACGAGCAGTACTTC.